The present T cell receptor (beta chain) was sequenced within a study of T cells in Graves' hyperthyroidism and ophthalmopathy. Amplification of TCR beta CDR3 regions used RNA as the template. The primer set for the first-round RT-PCR of the TCR CDR3 was HTBI. TCRdb re-called the multiplex PCR reads through MiXCR, storing one row per CDR3 protein. The data show roughly 570,000 distinct CDR3 sequences, roughly 46% seen once. V lost 3 bases and J 2 bases, leaving 14 bases between the germline ends. Germline V gene sequence: CDR1 LGHDT, CDR2 YNNKEL (reference sequence). CDR3 length: 15 amino acids. This clonotype occurred a few times.

The sample consisted of peripheral blood or thyroid tissue (not recorded which). This chain joins TRBV3-1 and TRBJ2-7; D unresolved. The source is a woman between 18 and 29 years old with Graves' hyperthyroidism. The CDR3 is CASSHLTVPPYEQYF. The CDR3 DNA reads as TGTGCCAGCAGCCATCTTACCGTGCCCCCCTACGAGCAGTACTTC.